The present T cell receptor (beta chain) was sequenced within a study of CD8+CD57+ T cells in acquired aplastic anemia. Study at large: The mean DNA yield obtained from sorted CD4+ and CD8+ cells came to about 3.2 ug. Study-wide results and limits: Patients and controls turned out to have roughly 31 CD8+ CDR3 sequences in common.

Genomic DNA acted as the template from which TCR beta VDJ combination and CDR3 sequence profiling were carried out. Each CDR3 protein is one row after TCRdb ran MiXCR on the reads. The data show hundreds of thousands of distinct CDR3 sequences, 55% to 60% seen once. Turning to this clonotype: Its antigen is as yet unknown.

There are 14 residues in the CDR3. V lost 5 bases, J lost 6 bases, and 10 bases stayed unmatched. Germline V CDR1 and CDR2: SGHVS, FNYEAQ. The sequence came from a human donor with severe aplastic anemia or a healthy control (not recorded which). This chain links TRBV7-6 with TRBJ2-7; 7 nucleotides agree with TRBD2. Sequenced: sorted CD4+, CD8+, or CD8+CD57+ T cells (not recorded which) from PBMCs. The CDR3 sequence: CASSQRGAYGEQYF. For the CDR3, the DNA is TGTGCCAGCAGCCAGCGGGGAGCCTACGGCGAGCAGTACTTC.